This is a list of T cell receptor beta chains from one sample in a study of T and B cells in COVID-19 patients. TCRdb re-analysed the multiplex PCR reads in MiXCR, keeping a single row per CDR3 protein. The data show about 3,800 distinct CDR3 sequences, roughly a quarter seen once. Sequenced sample: blood. The receptors were gathered from a human donor with active COVID-19. Each CDR3 is given with its conserved first and last residue. D genes are given only for firm matches. A clone size is listed for some rows: how often the clone was seen (once, few, many), or a class if it is expanded.

v_call	clone_size	j_call	d_call	cdr3_nt	cdr3_aa
TRBV27	medium-sized	TRBJ2-7	NA	TGTGCCAGCAGCGCCTCCCCCTACGAGCAGTACTTC	CASSASPYEQYF
TRBV6-1	medium-sized	TRBJ1-2	TRBD1	TGTGCCAGCAGTACCCGACAGGGTAGGGGCTATGGCTACACCTTC	CASSTRQGRGYGYTF
TRBV6-1	many	TRBJ1-1	NA	TGTGCCAGCAGTCGATTGAACACTGAAGCTTTCTTT	CASSRLNTEAFF
TRBV6-2/TRBV6-3	NA	TRBJ2-7	TRBD1	TGTGCCAGCAGTAAAACCCCGGGACAGGGTTCGGCCTACGAGCAGTACTTC	CASSKTPGQGSAYEQYF
TRBV2	few	TRBJ1-4	TRBD1	TGTGCCAGCAAACAGGACAGGGGTACTAATGAAAAACTGTTTTTT	CASKQDRGTNEKLFF
TRBV5-1	NA	TRBJ1-4	TRBD1	TGCGCCAGCAGCTGGGGACAGGGGGTGACTAATGAAAAACTGTTTTTT	CASSWGQGVTNEKLFF
TRBV5-1	NA	TRBJ1-1	TRBD1	TGCGCCAGCAGCCACGGGACAGGGGTTGGCACTGAAGCTTTCTTT	CASSHGTGVGTEAFF
TRBV5-4	medium-sized	TRBJ1-2	TRBD1	TGTGCCAGCAGCAGCGGACAGGGTAACTATGGCTACACCTTC	CASSSGQGNYGYTF
TRBV6-2/TRBV6-3	many	TRBJ1-6	NA	TGTGCCAGCAGTCTCCGGGCCGGGACGCAGAATTCACCCCTCCACTTT	CASSLRAGTQNSPLHF
TRBV6-1	few	TRBJ1-1	TRBD1	TGTGCCAGTGTTGACAGGGCCGGCGAAAAAGCTTTCTTT	CASVDRAGEKAFF
TRBV18	NA	TRBJ1-2	NA	TGTGCCAGCTCACTACCGGCAGAACCCTATGGCTACACCTTC	CASSLPAEPYGYTF
TRBV5-1	NA	TRBJ2-1	NA	TGCGCCAGCAGCTTGATCCAGAACTACAATGAGCAGTTCTTC	CASSLIQNYNEQFF
TRBV20-1	few	TRBJ2-7	NA	TGCAGTGCTACCTACGACACAGGGGAGCAGTACTTC	CSATYDTGEQYF
TRBV6-5	medium-sized	TRBJ1-1	NA	TGTGCCAGCAGTTACCAGGGAAACACTGAAGCTTTCTTT	CASSYQGNTEAFF
TRBV19	medium-sized	TRBJ1-2	TRBD1	TGTGCCAGTAGTGCAACGACAGGGGCTAACTATGGCTACACCTTC	CASSATTGANYGYTF
TRBV5-1	NA	TRBJ2-3	TRBD1	TGCGCCAGCAGCCTTATGACAGGGGGGCCCACAGATACGCAGTATTTT	CASSLMTGGPTDTQYF
TRBV20-1	few	TRBJ1-1	NA	TGCAGTGTAGACAGCCAGAACACTGAAGCTTTCTTT	CSVDSQNTEAFF
TRBV6-5	few	TRBJ2-7	TRBD1	TGTGCCAGTACCAGGGGACAGGGTTCGGCCTACGAGCAGTACTTC	CASTRGQGSAYEQYF
TRBV6-5	medium-sized	TRBJ2-2	TRBD2	TGTGCCAGCAGCTGGTCTAGCGGGGGGGTCGGGGAGCTGTTTTTT	CASSWSSGGVGELFF
TRBV20-1	NA	TRBJ2-2	TRBD2	TGCAGTGCTAGAGTAATCGTCCTAGCGGGGGGGCCTGACACCGGGGAGCTGTTTTTT	CSARVIVLAGGPDTGELFF
TRBV21-1	NA	TRBJ2-4	NA	TGTGCCAGCAGCGCAAAAACAGGGGCCCTAGCCAAAAACATTCAGTACTTT	CASSAKTGALAKNIQYF
TRBV6-2/TRBV6-3	NA	TRBJ1-5	NA	TGTGCCAGCACCAACTACAGGGAACAGCCCCAGCATTTT	CASTNYREQPQHF
TRBV4-2	few	TRBJ1-5	NA	TGTGCCAGCAGCCAAGATCGTGGATTAGGGCCCCAGCATTTT	CASSQDRGLGPQHF
TRBV29-1	NA	TRBJ1-5	NA	TGCAGCGCGCTACAGGGTGCTCAGCCCCAGCATTTT	CSALQGAQPQHF
TRBV6-1	medium-sized	TRBJ2-2	NA	TGTGCCAGCAGTAACTTTAGACCTCCCGGGGAGCTGTTTTTT	CASSNFRPPGELFF